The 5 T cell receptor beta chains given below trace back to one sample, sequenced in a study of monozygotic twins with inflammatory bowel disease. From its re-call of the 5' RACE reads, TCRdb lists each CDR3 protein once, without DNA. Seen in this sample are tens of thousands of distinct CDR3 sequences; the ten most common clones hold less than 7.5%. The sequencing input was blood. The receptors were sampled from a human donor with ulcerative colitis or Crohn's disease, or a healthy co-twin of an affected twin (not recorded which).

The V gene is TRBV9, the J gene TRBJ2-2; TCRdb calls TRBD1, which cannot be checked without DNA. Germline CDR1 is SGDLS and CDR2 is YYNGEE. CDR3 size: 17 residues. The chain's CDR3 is CASSAVGRGDNTGELFF.

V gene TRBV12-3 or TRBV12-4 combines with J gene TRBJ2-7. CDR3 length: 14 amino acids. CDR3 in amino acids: CASSPQSSSYEQYF.

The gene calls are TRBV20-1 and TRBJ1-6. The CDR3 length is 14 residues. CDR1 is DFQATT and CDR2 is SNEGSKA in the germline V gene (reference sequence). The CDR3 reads CSASYRDSHSPLHF.

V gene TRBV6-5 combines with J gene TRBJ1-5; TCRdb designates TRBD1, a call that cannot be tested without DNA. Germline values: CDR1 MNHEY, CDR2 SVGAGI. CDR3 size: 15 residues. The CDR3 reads CASSTDRNGNQPQHF.

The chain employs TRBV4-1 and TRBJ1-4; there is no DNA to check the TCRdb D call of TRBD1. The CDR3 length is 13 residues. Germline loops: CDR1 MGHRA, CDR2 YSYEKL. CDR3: CASFGQKNEKLFF.